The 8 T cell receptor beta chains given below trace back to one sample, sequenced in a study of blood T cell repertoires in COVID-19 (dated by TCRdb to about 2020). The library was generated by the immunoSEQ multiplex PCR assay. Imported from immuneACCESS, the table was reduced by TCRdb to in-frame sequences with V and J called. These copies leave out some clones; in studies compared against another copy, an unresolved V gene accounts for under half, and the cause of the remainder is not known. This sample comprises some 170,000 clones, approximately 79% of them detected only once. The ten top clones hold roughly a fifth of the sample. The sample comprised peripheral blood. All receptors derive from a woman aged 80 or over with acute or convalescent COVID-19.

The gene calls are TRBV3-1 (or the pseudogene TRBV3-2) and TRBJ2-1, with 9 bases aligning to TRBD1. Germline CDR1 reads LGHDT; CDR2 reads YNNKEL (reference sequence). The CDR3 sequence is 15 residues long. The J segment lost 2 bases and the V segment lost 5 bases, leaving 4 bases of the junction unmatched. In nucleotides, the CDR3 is TGTGCCAGCAGCAAAACAGGGGGCGCCTACAATGAGCAGTTCTTC. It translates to CASSKTGGAYNEQFF.

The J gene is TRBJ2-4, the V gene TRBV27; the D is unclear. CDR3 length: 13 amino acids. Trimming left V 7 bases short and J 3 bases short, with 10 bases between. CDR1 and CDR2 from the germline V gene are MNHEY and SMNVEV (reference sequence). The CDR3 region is CASKDNYKNIQYF. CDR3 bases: TGTGCCAGCAAAGACAATTACAAAAACATTCAGTACTTC.

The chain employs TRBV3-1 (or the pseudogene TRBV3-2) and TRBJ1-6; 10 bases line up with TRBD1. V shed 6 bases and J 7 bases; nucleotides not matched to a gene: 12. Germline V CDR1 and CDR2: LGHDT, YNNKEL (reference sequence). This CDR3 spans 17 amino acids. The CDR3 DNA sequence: TGTGCCAGCAGTCCCTGGGAGGACAGGGGGGAAAATTCACCCCTCCACTTT. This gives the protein CASSPWEDRGENSPLHF.

The CDR3 coding sequence is TGTGCCAGCAGCTTGGCTATCGGGAGGCCGAACAATGAGCAGTTCTTC. This gives the protein CASSLAIGRPNNEQFF. This sequence joins TRBV5-4 and TRBJ2-1, with 7 bases aligning to TRBD2. The CDR3 length is 16 residues. Unmatched junction bases numbered 8, after V lost 0 bases and J lost 5 bases. Germline-derived CDR1 and CDR2 are SGHNT and YYREEE (reference sequence).

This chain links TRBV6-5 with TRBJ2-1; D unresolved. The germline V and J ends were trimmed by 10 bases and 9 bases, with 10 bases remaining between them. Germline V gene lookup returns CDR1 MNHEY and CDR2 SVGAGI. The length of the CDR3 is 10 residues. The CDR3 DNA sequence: TGTGCCACCCGAGTTGGTGAGCAGTTCTTC. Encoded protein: CATRVGEQFF.

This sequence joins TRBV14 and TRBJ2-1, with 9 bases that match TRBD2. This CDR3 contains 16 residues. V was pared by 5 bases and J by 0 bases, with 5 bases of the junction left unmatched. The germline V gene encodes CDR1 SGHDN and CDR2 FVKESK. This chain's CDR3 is CASSVLAGRSYNEQFF. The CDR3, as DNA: TGTGCCAGCAGCGTACTAGCGGGCCGCTCCTACAATGAGCAGTTCTTC.

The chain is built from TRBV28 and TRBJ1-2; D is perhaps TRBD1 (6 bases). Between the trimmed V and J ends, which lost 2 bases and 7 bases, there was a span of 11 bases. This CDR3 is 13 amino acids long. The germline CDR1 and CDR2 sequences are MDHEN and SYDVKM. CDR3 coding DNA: TGTGCCAGCAGTTTACGGGGGGCCGGTGGCTACACCTTC. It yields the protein CASSLRGAGGYTF.

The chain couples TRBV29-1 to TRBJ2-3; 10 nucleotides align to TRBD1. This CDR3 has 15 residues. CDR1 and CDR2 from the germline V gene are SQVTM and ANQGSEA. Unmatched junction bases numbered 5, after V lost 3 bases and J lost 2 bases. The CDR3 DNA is TGCAGCGTTGAGACGACAGGGGGCAACACAGATACGCAGTATTTT. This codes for CSVETTGGNTDTQYF.